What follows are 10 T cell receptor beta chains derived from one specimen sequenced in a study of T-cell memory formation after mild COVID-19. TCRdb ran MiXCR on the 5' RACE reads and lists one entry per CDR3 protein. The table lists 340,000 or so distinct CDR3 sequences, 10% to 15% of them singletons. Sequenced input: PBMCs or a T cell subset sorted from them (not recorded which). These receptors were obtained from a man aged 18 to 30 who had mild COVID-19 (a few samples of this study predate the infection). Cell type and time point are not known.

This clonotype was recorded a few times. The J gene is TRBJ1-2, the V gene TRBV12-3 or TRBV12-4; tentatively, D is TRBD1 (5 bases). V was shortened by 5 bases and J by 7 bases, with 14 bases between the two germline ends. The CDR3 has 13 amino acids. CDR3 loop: CASSPWERGGYTF. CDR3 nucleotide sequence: TGTGCCAGCAGTCCGTGGGAAAGGGGTGGCTACACCTTC.

The CDR3 spells CASSLSVSQPQHF. CDR3 nucleotides: TGTGCCAGCAGCTTGTCAGTCAGTCAGCCCCAGCATTTT. The chain joins TRBV11-2 to TRBJ1-5, with unresolved D. Germline CDR1 and CDR2: SGHAT and FQNNGV. Trimming pared 3 bases from V and 6 bases from J, leaving 9 bases between. CDR3 length equals 13 residues.

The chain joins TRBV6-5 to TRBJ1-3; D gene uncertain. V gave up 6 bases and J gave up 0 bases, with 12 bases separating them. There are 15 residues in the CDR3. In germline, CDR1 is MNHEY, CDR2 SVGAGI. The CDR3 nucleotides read TGTGCCAGCAGGACGGCGCAGCACTCTGGAAACACCATATATTTT. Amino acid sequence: CASRTAQHSGNTIYF.

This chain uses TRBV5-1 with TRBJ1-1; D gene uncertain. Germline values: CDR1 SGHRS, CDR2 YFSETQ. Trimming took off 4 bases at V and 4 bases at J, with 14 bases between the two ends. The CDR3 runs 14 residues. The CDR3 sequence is CASSPGMKGTEAFF. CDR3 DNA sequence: TGCGCCAGCAGCCCCGGGATGAAGGGCACTGAAGCTTTCTTT.

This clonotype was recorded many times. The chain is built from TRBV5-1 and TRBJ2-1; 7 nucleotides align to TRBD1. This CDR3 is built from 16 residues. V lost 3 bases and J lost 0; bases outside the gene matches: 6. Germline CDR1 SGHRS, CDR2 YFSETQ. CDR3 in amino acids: CASSSEQGFSYNEQFF. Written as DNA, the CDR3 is TGCGCCAGCAGCTCGGAACAGGGGTTCTCCTACAATGAGCAGTTCTTC.

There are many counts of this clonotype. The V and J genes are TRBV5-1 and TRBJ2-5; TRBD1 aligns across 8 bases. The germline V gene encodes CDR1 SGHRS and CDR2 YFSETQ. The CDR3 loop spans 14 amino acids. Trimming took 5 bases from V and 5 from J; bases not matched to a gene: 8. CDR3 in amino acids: CASRQAGGAETQYF. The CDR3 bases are TGCGCCAGCAGACAAGCAGGGGGCGCGGAGACCCAGTACTTC.

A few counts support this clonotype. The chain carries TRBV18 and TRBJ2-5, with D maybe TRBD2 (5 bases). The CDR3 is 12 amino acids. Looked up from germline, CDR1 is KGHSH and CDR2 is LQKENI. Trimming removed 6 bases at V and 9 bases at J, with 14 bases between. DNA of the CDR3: TGTGCCAGCTCGGAGTTCCCCGGGGCCCAGTACTTC. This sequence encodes CASSEFPGAQYF. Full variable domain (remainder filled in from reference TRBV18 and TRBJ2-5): NAGVMQNPRHLVRRRGQEARLRCSPMKGHSHVYWYRQLPEEGLKFMVYLQKENIIDESGMPKERFSAEFPKEGPSILRIQQVVRGDSAAYFCASSEFPGAQYFGPGTRLLVL.

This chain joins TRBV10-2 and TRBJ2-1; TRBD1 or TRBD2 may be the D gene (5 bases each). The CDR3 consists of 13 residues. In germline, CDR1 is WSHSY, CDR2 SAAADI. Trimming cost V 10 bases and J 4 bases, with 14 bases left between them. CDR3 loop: CATGTEKYNEQFF. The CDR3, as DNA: TGCGCCACCGGGACGGAAAAGTACAATGAGCAGTTCTTC.

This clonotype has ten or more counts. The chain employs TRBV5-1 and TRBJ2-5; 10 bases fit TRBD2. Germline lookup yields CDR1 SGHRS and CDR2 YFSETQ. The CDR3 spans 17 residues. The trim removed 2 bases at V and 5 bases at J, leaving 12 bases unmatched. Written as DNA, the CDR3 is TGCGCCAGCAGCTTCCTAGCGGGGGAGCCGCCGGGGGAGACCCAGTACTTC. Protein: CASSFLAGEPPGETQYF.

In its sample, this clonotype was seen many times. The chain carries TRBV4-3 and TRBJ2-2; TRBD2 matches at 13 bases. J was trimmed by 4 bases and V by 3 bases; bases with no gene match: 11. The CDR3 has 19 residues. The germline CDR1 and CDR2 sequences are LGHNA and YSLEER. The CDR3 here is CASSHITGLAGIITGELFF. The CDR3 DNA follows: TGCGCCAGCAGCCACATCACGGGACTAGCGGGGATTATCACCGGGGAGCTGTTTTTT.